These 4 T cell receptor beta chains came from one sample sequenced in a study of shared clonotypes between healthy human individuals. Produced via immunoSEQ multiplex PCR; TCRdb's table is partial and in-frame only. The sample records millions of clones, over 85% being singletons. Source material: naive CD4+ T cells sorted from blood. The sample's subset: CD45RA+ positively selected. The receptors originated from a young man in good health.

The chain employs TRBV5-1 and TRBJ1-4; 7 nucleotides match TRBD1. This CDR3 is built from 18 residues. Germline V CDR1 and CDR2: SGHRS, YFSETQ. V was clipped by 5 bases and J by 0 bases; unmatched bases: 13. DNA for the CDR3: TGCGCCAGCAGTGGGAGGGACAGATCTCTAGCAACTAATGAAAAACTGTTTTTT. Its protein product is CASSGRDRSLATNEKLFF.

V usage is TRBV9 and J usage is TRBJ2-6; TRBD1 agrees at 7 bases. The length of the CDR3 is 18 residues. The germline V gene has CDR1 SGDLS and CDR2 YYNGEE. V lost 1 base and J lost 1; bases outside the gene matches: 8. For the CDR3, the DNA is TGTGCCAGCAGCGTATCCGGACAGGCCCGATCTGGGGCCAACGTCCTGACTTTC. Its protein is CASSVSGQARSGANVLTF.

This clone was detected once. CDR3 bases: TGTGCCAGCAGTCCGGGACTAGCGGGAGGGCCCTACAATGAGCAGTTCTTC. The encoded protein is CASSPGLAGGPYNEQFF. This chain joins TRBV11-3 and TRBJ2-1, with 16 bases aligning to TRBD2. V was pared by 6 bases and J by 2 bases, with 4 bases of the junction left unmatched. This CDR3 region has 17 residues. The germline V gene has CDR1 SGHNT and CDR2 YENEEA. The full variable domain, completed using reference TRBV11-3 and TRBJ2-1, is EAGVVQSPRYKIIEKKQPVAFWCNPISGHNTLYWYLQNLGQGPELLIRYENEEAVDDSQLPKDRFSAERLKGVDSTLKIQPAELGDSAVYLCASSPGLAGGPYNEQFFGPGTRLTVL.

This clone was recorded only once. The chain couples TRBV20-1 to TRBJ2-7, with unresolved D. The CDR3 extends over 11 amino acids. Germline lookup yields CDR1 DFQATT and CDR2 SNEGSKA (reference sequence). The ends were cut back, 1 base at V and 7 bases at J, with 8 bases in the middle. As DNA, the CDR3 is TGCAGTGCTAGAGCTCATGGGGAGCAGTACTTC. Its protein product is CSARAHGEQYF.